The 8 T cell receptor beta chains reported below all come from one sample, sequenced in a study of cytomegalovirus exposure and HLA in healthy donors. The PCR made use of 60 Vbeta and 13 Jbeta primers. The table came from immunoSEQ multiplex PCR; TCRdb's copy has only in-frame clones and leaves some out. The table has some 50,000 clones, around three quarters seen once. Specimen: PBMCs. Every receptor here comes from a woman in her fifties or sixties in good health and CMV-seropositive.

CDR3 sequence (DNA): TGTGCCAGCAGCTCGGACTTCCCTTACGAGCAGTACTTC. This translates into CASSSDFPYEQYF. V is TRBV28 and J is TRBJ2-7; maybe TRBD2 (5 bases). This CDR3 contains 13 residues. The germline CDR1 and CDR2 sequences are MDHEN and SYDVKM. V lost 6 bases, J lost 4 bases, and 13 bases lay in between.

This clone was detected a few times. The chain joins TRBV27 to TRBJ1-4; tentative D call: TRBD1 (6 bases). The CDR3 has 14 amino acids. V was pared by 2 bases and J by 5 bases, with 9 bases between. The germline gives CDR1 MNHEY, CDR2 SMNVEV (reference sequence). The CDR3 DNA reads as TGTGCCAGCAGTTTAGTAGGGGGAAATGAAAAACTGTTTTTT. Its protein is CASSLVGGNEKLFF.

CDR3 region: CASSQGHTNNSPLHF. The CDR3, as DNA: TGTGCCAGCAGCCAAGGACACACCAATAATTCACCCCTCCACTTT. V usage is TRBV7-2 and J usage is TRBJ1-6, with D perhaps TRBD1 (5 bases). There are 15 residues in the CDR3. Per germline, CDR1 SGHTA and CDR2 FQGNSA. Trimming shortened V by 5 bases and J by 5 bases, and 13 bases separated the two germline ends. Variable domain in full (rest from reference TRBV7-2 and TRBJ1-6): GAGVSQSPSNKVTEKGKDVELRCDPISGHTALYWYRQSLGQGLEFLIYFQGNSAPDKSGLPSDRFSAERTGGSVSTLTIQRTQQEDSAVYLCASSQGHTNNSPLHFGNGTRLTVT.

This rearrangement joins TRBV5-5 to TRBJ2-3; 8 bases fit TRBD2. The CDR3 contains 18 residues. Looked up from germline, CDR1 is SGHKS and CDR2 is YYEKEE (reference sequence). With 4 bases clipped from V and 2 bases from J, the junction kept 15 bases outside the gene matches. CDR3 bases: TGTGCCAGCAGCCGGACTAGCTTGGGGTCGGTTTCCACAGATACGCAGTATTTT. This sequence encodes CASSRTSLGSVSTDTQYF.

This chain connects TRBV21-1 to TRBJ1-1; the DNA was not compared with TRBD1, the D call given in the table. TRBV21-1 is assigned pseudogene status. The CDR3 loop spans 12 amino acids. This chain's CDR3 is CEQGRSNTEAFF. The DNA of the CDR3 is TGTGAGCAGGGGCGGTCGAACACTGAAGCTTTCTTT.

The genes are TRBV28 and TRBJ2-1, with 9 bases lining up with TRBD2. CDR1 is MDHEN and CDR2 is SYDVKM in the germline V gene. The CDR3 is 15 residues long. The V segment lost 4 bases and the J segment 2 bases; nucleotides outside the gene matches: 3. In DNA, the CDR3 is TGTGCCAGCAGTTCGAGGACTAGCGCCTACAATGAGCAGTTCTTC. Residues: CASSSRTSAYNEQFF. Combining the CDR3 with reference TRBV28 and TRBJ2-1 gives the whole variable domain DVKVTQSSRYLVKRTGEKVFLECVQDMDHENMFWYRQDPGLGLRLIYFSYDVKMKEKGDIPEGYSVSREKKERFSLILESASTNQTSMYLCASSSRTSAYNEQFFGPGTRLTVL.

Here the CDR3 reads CASSYREADTQYF. The CDR3 DNA sequence: TGTGCCAGCAGTTACAGGGAGGCAGATACGCAGTATTTT. V usage is TRBV6-5 and J usage is TRBJ2-3, with D perhaps TRBD2 (6 bases). The CDR3 covers 13 residues. Between the trimmed V and J ends, which lost 2 bases and 4 bases, there was a span of 7 bases. The germline gives CDR1 MNHEY, CDR2 SVGAGI.

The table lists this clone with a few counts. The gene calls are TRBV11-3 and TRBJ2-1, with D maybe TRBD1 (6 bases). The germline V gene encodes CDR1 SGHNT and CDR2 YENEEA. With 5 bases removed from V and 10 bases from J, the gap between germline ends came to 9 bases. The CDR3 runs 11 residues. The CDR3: CASSDGTEQFF. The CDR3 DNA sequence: TGTGCCAGCAGCGACGGGACAGAGCAGTTCTTC.